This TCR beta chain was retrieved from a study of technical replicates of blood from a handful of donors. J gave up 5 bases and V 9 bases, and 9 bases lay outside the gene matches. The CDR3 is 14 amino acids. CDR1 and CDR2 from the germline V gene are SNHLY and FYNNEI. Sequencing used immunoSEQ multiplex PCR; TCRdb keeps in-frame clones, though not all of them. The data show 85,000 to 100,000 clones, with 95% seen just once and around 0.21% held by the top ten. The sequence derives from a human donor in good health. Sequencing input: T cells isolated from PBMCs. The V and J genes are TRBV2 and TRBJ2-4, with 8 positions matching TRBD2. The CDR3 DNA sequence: TGTGCCAGTCACGGGAGGGGGAGGGAAAACATTCAGTACTTC. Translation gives CASHGRGRENIQYF.